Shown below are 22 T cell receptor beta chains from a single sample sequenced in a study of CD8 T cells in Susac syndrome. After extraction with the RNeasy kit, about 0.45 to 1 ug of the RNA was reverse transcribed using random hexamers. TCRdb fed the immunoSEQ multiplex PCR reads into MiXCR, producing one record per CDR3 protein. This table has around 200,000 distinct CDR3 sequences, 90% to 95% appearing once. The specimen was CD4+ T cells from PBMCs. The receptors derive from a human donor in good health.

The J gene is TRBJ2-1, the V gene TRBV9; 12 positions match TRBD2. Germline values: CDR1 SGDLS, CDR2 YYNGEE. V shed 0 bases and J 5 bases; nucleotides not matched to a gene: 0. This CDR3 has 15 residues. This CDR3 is CASSVGLAGDNEQFF. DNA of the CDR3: TGTGCCAGCAGCGTAGGACTAGCGGGGGACAATGAGCAGTTCTTC.

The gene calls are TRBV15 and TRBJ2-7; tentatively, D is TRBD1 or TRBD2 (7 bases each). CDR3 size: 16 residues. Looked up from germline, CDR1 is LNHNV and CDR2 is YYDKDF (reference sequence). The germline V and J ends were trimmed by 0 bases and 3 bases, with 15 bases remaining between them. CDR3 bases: TGTGCCACCAGCAGAGATCGGCAGGGGGGGAGCTACGAGCAGTACTTC. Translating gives CATSRDRQGGSYEQYF.

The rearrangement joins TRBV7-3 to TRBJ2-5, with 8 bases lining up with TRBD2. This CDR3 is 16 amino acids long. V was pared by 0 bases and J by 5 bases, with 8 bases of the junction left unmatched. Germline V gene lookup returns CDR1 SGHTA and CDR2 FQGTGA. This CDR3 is CASSLTAGVIRETQYF. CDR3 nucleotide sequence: TGTGCCAGCAGCTTAACAGCGGGAGTCATACGGGAGACCCAGTACTTC.

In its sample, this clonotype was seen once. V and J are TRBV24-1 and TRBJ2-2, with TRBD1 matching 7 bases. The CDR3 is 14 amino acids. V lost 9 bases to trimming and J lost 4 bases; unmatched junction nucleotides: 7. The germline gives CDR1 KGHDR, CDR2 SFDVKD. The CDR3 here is CATAPGQPTGELFF. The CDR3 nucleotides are TGTGCCACCGCCCCGGGACAGCCCACCGGGGAGCTGTTTTTT.

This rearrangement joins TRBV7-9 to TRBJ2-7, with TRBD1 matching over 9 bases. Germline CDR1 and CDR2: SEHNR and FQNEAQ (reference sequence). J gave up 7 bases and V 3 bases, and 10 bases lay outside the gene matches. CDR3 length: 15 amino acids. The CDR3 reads CASSFGEGQGKEQYF. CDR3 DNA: TGTGCCAGCAGCTTTGGGGAGGGACAGGGAAAAGAGCAGTACTTC.

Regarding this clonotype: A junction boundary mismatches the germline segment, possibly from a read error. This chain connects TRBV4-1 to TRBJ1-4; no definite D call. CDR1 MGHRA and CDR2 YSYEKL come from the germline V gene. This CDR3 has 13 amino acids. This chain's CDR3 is CASSQEVLRQVNF. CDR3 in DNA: TGCGCCAGCAGCCAGGAGGTTTTACGGCAGGTGAATTTT.

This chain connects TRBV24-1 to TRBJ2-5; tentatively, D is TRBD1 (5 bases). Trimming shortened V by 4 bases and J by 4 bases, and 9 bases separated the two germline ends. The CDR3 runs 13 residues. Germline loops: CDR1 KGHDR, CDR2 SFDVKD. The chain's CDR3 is CATSDGHGETQYF. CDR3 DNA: TGTGCCACCAGTGACGGACACGGAGAGACCCAGTACTTC.

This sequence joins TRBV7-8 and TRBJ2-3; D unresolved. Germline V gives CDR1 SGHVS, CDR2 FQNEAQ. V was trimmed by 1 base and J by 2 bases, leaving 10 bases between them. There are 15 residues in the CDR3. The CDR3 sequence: CASSLVLFSTDTQYF. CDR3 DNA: TGTGCCAGCAGCTTAGTACTGTTTTCCACAGATACGCAGTATTTT.

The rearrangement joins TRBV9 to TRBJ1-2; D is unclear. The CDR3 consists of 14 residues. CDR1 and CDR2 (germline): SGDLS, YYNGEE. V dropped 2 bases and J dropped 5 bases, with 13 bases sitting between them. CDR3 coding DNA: TGTGCCAGCAGCGTTTCAGCTACCTCATATGGCTACACCTTC. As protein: CASSVSATSYGYTF.

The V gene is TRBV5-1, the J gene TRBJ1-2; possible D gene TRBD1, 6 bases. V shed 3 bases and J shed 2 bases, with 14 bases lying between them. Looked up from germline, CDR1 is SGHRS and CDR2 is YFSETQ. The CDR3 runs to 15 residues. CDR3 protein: CASSSIPGQNYGYTF. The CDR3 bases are TGCGCCAGCAGCTCGATCCCCGGACAGAACTATGGCTACACCTTC.

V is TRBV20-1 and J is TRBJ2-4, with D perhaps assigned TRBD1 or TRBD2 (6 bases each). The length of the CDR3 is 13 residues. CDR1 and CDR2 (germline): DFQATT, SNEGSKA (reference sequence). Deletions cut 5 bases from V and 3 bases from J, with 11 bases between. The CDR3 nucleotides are TGCAGTGCTCCGGGGGCGAGCAAAAACATTCAGTACTTC. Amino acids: CSAPGASKNIQYF.

The CDR3 nucleotides are TGTGCCAGCAGTTTCCTCTCTGGGGCCAACGTCCTGACTTTC. Its protein product is CASSFLSGANVLTF. This rearrangement joins TRBV28 to TRBJ2-6; D is unclear. Trimming left V 3 bases short and J 0 bases short, with 3 bases between. This CDR3 is 14 amino acids long. Per the germline V gene, CDR1 is MDHEN and CDR2 is SYDVKM.

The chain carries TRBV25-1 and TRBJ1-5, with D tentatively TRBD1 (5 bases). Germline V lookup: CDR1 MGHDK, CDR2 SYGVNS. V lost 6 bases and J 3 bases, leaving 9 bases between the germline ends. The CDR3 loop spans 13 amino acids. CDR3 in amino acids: CASSGGFNQPQHF. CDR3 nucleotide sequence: TGTGCCAGCAGCGGGGGATTCAATCAGCCCCAGCATTTT. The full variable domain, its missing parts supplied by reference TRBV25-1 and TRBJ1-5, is EADIYQTPRYLVIGTGKKITLECSQTMGHDKMYWYQQDPGMELHLIHYSYGVNSTEKGDLSSESTVSRIRTEHFPLTLESARPSHTSQYLCASSGGFNQPQHFGDGTRLSIL.

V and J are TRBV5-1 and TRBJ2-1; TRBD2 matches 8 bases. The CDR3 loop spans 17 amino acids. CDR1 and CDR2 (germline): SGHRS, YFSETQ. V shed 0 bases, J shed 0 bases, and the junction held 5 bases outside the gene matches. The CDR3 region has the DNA TGCGCCAGCAGCTTGGACGGCGGGAGGAGCTCCTACAATGAGCAGTTCTTC. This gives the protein CASSLDGGRSSYNEQFF.

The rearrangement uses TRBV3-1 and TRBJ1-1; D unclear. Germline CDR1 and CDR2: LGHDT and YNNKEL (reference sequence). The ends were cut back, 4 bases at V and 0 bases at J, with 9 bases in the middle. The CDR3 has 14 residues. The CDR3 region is CASSLHGVNTEAFF. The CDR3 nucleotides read TGTGCCAGCAGCCTGCATGGGGTGAACACTGAAGCTTTCTTT.

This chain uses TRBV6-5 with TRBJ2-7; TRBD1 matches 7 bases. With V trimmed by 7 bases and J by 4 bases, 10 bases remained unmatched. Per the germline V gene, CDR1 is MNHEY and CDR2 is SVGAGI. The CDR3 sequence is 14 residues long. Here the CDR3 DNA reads TGTGCCAGCACCAGCGACAGGGAGCCTTACGAGCAGTACTTC. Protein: CASTSDREPYEQYF.

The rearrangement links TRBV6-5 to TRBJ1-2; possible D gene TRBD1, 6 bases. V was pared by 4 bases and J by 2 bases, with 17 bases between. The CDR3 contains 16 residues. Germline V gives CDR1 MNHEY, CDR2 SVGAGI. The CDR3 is CASSSSPTRGNYGYTF. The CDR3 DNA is TGTGCCAGCAGTTCCTCTCCCACAAGGGGGAACTATGGCTACACCTTC.

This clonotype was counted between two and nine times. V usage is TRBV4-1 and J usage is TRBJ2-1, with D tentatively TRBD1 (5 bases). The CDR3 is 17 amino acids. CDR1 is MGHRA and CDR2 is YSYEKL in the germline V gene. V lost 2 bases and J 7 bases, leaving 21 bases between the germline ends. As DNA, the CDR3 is TGCGCCAGCAGCCAACTTGGGCAGGGCATACCCGAGAATGAGCAGTTCTTC. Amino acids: CASSQLGQGIPENEQFF.

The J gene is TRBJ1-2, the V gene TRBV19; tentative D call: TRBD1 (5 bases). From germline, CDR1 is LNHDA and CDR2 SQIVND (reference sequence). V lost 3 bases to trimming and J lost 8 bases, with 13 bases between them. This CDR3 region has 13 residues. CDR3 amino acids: CASSITQGGGYTF. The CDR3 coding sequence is TGTGCCAGTAGTATTACCCAGGGTGGCGGCTACACCTTC.

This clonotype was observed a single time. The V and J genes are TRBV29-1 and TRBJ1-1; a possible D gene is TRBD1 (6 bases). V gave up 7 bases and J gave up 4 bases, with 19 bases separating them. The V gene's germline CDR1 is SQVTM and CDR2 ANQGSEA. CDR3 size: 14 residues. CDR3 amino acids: CSAPMGAGRTEAFF. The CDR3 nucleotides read TGCAGCGCCCCCATGGGGGCAGGGCGCACTGAAGCTTTCTTT.

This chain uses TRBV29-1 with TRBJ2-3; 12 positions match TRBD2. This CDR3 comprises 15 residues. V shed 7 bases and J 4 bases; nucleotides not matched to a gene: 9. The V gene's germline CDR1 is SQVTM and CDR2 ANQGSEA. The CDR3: CSGWTSGDRPDTQYF. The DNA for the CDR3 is TGCAGCGGGTGGACTAGCGGGGATCGCCCAGATACGCAGTATTTT.

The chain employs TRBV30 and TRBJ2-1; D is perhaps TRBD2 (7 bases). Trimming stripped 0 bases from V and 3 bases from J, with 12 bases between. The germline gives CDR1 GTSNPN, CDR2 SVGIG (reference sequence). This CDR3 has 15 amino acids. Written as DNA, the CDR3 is TGTGCCTGGAGTGTGGGGGGGGCCGGCTACAATGAGCAGTTCTTC. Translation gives CAWSVGGAGYNEQFF.